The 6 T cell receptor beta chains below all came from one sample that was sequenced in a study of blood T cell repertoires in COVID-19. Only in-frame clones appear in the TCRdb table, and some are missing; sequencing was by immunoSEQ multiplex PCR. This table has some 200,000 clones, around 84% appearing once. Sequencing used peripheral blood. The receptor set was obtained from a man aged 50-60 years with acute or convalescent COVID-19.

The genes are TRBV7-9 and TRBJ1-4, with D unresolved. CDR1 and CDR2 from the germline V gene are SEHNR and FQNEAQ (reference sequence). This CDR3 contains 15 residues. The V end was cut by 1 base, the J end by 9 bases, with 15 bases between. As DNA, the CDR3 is TGTGCCAGCAGCTTAGGGTACCCGGAGACCAAAAAACTGTTTTTT. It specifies CASSLGYPETKKLFF.

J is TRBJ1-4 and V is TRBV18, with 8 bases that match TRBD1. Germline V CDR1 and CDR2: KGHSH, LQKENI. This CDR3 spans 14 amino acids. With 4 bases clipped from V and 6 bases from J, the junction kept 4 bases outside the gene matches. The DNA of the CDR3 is TGTGCCAGCTCACGGACAGGGATTTATGAAAAACTGTTTTTT. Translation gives CASSRTGIYEKLFF.

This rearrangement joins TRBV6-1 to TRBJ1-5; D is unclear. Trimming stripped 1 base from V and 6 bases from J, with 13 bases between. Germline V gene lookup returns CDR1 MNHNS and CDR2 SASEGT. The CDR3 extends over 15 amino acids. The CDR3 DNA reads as TGTGCCAGCAGTGAAGGACGAGGTCTGGGTCAGCCCCAGCATTTT. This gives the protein CASSEGRGLGQPQHF.

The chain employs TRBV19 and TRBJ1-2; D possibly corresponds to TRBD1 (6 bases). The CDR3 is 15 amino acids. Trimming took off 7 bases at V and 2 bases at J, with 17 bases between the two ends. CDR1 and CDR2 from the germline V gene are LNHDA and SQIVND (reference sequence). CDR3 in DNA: TGTGCCAGTAAATCCGGGGGGGCGCAGAACTATGGCTACACCTTC. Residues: CASKSGGAQNYGYTF.

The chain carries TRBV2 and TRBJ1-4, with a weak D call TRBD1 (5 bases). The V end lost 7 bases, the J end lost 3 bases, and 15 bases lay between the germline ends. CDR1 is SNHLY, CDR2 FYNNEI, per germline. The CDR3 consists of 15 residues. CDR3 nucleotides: TGTGCCAGCACTCGACAGTCGAATCCTAATGAAAAACTGTTTTTT. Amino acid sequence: CASTRQSNPNEKLFF.

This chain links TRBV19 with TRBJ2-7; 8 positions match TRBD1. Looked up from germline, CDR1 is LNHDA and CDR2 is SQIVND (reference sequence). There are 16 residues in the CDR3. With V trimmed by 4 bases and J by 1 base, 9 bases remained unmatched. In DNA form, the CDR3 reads TGTGCCAGTAGTACTGTTGGACAGGGTGGGTCCTACGAGCAGTACTTC. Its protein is CASSTVGQGGSYEQYF.